Listed below are T cell receptor beta chains from one sample, sequenced in a study of OX40 agonist ivuxolimab in advanced cancers. The assay was immunoSEQ multiplex PCR, and TCRdb's table has in-frame clones only and misses some. This repertoire shows 9,500 to 15,000 clones, under 80% found once; its top ten account for around 30%. Material: CD4+ or CD8+ T cells sorted from blood, obtained in a trial of the OX40 agonist ivuxolimab. These receptors came from an adult with an advanced solid tumor such as melanoma, head and neck, liver or kidney cancer. CDR3s include the opening cysteine and the closing phenylalanine or tryptophan. D genes are given only for firm matches. Not every row has a clone size; where given, it reads once, few, many or a size class.

V gene	J gene	D gene	clone size	CDR3 protein	CDR3 DNA
TRBV28	TRBJ1-5	-	medium-sized	CASSSLEPQHF	TGTGCCAGCAGTTCATTGGAGCCCCAGCATTTT
TRBV6-6	TRBJ1-5	-	-	CASSYPAGTQPQHF	TGTGCCAGCAGTTATCCGGCGGGGACACAGCCCCAGCATTTT
TRBV7-2	TRBJ2-2	TRBD2	few	CASSSPSHSGSLHGELFF	TGTGCCAGCAGCTCTCCAAGCCACAGCGGGAGTTTACATGGGGAGCTGTTTTTT
TRBV7-3	TRBJ2-5	-	-	CASSLIGGTQETQYF	TGTGCCAGCAGCTTAATTGGGGGGACCCAAGAGACCCAGTACTTC
TRBV6-5	TRBJ2-1	-	few	CASSYSNAGEQFF	TGTGCCAGCAGTTACTCGAACGCGGGAGAGCAGTTCTTC
TRBV25-1	TRBJ1-1	TRBD1	-	CASSLTGGSTEAFF	TGTGCCAGCAGTCTAACAGGGGGGAGCACTGAAGCTTTCTTT
TRBV5-5	TRBJ1-4	TRBD1	-	CASSLDRGGEKLFF	TGTGCCAGCAGCTTGGACAGGGGTGGAGAAAAACTGTTTTTT
TRBV5-6	TRBJ2-1	TRBD2	-	CASFSGGEQFF	TGTGCCAGCTTTTCGGGAGGTGAGCAGTTCTTC
TRBV18	TRBJ1-1	TRBD1	-	CASSPPFSGTGETEAFF	TGTGCCAGCTCACCCCCCTTTTCCGGGACAGGGGAGACTGAAGCTTTCTTT
TRBV27	TRBJ2-1	TRBD2	-	CASRTSGRDNEQFF	TGTGCCAGCAGGACTAGCGGGAGGGACAATGAGCAGTTCTTC
TRBV2	TRBJ1-2	-	-	CASRERAGGRDGYTF	TGTGCCAGCAGGGAAAGAGCCGGGGGACGAGATGGCTACACCTTC
TRBV7-8	TRBJ1-6	-	-	CASRGHGKSSYNSPLHF	TGTGCCAGCCGAGGACACGGAAAGAGCTCCTATAATTCACCCCTCCACTTT
TRBV6-5	TRBJ1-5	TRBD1	-	CASGQGENQPQHF	TGTGCCAGCGGTCAGGGGGAGAATCAGCCCCAGCATTTT
TRBV14	TRBJ2-3	-	-	CASSQDLVDTQYF	TGTGCCAGCAGCCAAGATCTGGTGGATACGCAGTATTTT
TRBV4-1	TRBJ2-1	-	once	CASSQEKQVPSQPEQFF	TGCGCCAGCAGCCAAGAGAAACAGGTTCCCTCGCAGCCTGAGCAGTTCTTC
TRBV11-2	TRBJ1-4	TRBD1	-	CASSFLTGTGDEKLFF	TGTGCCAGCAGCTTCTTGACTGGGACAGGGGATGAAAAACTGTTTTTT